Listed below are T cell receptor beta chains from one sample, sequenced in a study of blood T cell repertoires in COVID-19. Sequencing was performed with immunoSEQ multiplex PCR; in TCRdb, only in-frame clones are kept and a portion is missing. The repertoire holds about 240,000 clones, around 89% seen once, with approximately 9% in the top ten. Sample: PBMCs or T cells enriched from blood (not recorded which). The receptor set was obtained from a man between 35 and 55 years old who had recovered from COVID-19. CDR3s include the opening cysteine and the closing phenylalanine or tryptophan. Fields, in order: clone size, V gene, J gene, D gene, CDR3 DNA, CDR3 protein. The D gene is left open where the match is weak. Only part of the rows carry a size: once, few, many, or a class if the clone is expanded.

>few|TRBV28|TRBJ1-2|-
TGTGCCAGCAGTTTGGATGTGCAGGTCTCTGGCTACACCTTC
CASSLDVQVSGYTF
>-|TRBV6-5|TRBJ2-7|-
TGTGCCAGCAGAGACTTGGCTTTCTACGAGCAGTACTTC
CASRDLAFYEQYF
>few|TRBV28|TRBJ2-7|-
TGTGCCAGCAGTTTAAGGCAGGTCTACGAGCAGTACTTC
CASSLRQVYEQYF
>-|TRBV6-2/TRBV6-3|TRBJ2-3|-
TGTGCCAGCAGCCTACGAAGATTGGCCCCAGATACGCAGTATTTT
CASSLRRLAPDTQYF
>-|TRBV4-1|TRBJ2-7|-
TGCGCCAGCAGCCCCCACGACAGATACTACGAGCAGTACTTC
CASSPHDRYYEQYF
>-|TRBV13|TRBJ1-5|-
TGTGCCAGCAGCCCGGGGAGGGACAATCAGCCCCAGCATTTT
CASSPGRDNQPQHF
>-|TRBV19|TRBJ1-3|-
TGTGCCAGTAGTCCCCAGTCACGCTCTGGAAACACCATATATTTT
CASSPQSRSGNTIYF
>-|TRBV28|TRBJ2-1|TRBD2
TGTGCCAGCAGTTTACTAGCGGGAGGGCCCTATGAGCAGTTCTTC
CASSLLAGGPYEQFF
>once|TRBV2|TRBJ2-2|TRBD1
TGTGCCAGCAGGGCAGGGACAGGGGACGTGAACGGGGAGCTGTTTTTT
CASRAGTGDVNGELFF
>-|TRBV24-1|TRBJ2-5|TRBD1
TGTGCCACCAGTGATAGTACCGGGACAGGGTTAACGACCCAGTACTTC
CATSDSTGTGLTTQYF
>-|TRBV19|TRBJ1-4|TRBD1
TGTGCCAGTAGTATAATGGACAGGAGTAATGAAAAACTGTTTTTT
CASSIMDRSNEKLFF
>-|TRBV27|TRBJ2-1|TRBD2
TGTGCCAGCAGTTTATTTTTTGTCGGGGGGGTCCCCTACAATGAGCAGTTCTTC
CASSLFFVGGVPYNEQFF
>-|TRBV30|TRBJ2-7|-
TGTGCCTGGAGTGTACTAGGGAACGAGCAGTACTTC
CAWSVLGNEQYF
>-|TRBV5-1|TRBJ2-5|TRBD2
TGCGCCAGCAGCTTGGGACTAGCGGGGAGACAAGAGACCCAGTACTTC
CASSLGLAGRQETQYF
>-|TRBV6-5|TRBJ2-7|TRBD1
TGTGCCAGCCGACAGGGTACCTACGAGCAGTACTTC
CASRQGTYEQYF
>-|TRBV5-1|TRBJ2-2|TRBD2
TGCGCCAGCAGCTTCGCCGGGACTAGCTTGGGCGGGGAGCTGTTTTTT
CASSFAGTSLGGELFF
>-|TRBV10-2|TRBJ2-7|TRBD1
TGCGCCAGCAGTGAGGACAGGGTGTACGAGCAGTACTTC
CASSEDRVYEQYF
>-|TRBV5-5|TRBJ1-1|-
TGTGCCAGCAGCTTGGCGGGGAACACTGAAGCTTTCTTT
CASSLAGNTEAFF
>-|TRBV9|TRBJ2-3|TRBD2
TGTGCCAGCAGCCCCCGGACTAGCGGGCTCATCCCCACAGATACGCAGTATTTT
CASSPRTSGLIPTDTQYF
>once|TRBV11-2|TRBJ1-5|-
TGTGCCAGCAGCTTAGGGTGGGCTCAGCCCCAGCATTTT
CASSLGWAQPQHF
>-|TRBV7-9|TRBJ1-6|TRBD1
TGTGCCAGCAGCCCCAGACAGGGAAATTCACCCCTCCACTTT
CASSPRQGNSPLHF
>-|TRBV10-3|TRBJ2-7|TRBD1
TGTGCCATCAGTGCACCGGACAGGGGAATCTCCGAGCAGTACTTC
CAISAPDRGISEQYF
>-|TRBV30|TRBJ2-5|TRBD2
TGTGCCTGGAGTGTAGGTCTCGGGGGGTTGGAGACCCAGTACTTC
CAWSVGLGGLETQYF
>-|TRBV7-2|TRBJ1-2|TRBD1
TGTGCCAGCAGCCCCGACAGGGGGCGATTTGGCTACACCTTC
CASSPDRGRFGYTF
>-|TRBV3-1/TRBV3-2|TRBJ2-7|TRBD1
TGTGCCAGCAGCCGACCTGGGACAGGCACCTACGAGCAGTACTTC
CASSRPGTGTYEQYF
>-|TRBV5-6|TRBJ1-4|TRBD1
TGTGCCAGCAGCCCGGGGACAGTTGAAAAACTGTTTTTT
CASSPGTVEKLFF
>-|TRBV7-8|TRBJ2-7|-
TGTGCCAGCAGCTTCTCGGCGGGTCCCGGGGGCTTC
CASSFSAGPGGF
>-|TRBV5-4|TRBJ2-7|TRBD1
TGTGCCAGCAGCTTGGGGGCAGGGGGCTGGAACGAGCAGTACTTC
CASSLGAGGWNEQYF
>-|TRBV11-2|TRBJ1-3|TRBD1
TGTGCCAGCAGCTTAAGGCCGACAGGGCAGAGCTCTGGAAACACCATATATTTT
CASSLRPTGQSSGNTIYF
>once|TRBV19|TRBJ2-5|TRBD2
TGTGCCAGTAGTATACGGACTAGTAGGGAGACCCAGTACTTC
CASSIRTSRETQYF
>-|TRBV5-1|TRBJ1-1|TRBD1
TGCGCCAGCAGCCTGATCTCCGGGACAGGGGTCACTGAAGCTTTCTTT
CASSLISGTGVTEAFF
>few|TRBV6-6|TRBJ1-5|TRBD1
TGTGCCAGCAGTGTCCCGGGACAGCGGAACAATCAGCCCCAGCATTTT
CASSVPGQRNNQPQHF
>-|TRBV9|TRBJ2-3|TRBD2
TGTGCCAGCAGCGTCCTAGCGGGAGGCGACACAGATACGCAGTATTTT
CASSVLAGGDTDTQYF
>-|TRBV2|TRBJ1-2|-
TGTGCCAGCAGTGAAGCGCCGAGGAGTACCTATGGCTACACCTTC
CASSEAPRSTYGYTF
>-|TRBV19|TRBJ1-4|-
TGTGCCAGTAGCCCCTCCAGGGTCAGAGGTAATGAAAAACTGTTTTTT
CASSPSRVRGNEKLFF
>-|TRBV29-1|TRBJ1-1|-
TGCAGCGTTGCAGGGGTGGGTGGACAGATGAACACTGAAGCTTTCTTT
CSVAGVGGQMNTEAFF
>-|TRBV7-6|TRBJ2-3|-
TGTGCCAGCAGCTTAGAAGGGGCCATCACCACAGATACGCAGTATTTT
CASSLEGAITTDTQYF
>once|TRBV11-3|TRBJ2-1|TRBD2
TGTGCCAGCAGCTTAGTCGTAAACGGGAGGGAGGTGTCCTACAATGAGCAGTTCTTC
CASSLVVNGREVSYNEQFF
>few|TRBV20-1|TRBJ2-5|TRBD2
TGCAGTGCTAGTGGGACTAGCGGGGGGGGAGAGACCCAGTACTTC
CSASGTSGGGETQYF
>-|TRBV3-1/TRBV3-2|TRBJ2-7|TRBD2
TGTGCCAGCAGCCGCGCGGCTAGCGGGGGACGCTACGAGCAGTACTTC
CASSRAASGGRYEQYF
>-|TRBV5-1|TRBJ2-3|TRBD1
TGCGCCAGCAGCTTGGTTCCGTCGGGACAGGTCCCTCGCGGGCAGTATTTT
CASSLVPSGQVPRGQYF
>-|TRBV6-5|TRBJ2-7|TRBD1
TGTGCCAGCTCGGACAGGGGGCTATCCTACGAGCAGTACTTC
CASSDRGLSYEQYF
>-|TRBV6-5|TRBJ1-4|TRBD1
TGTGCCAGCAGTTGGGGACAGACTAATGAAAAACTGTTTTTT
CASSWGQTNEKLFF
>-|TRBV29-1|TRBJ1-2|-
TGCAGCGGGGGGGAGAACTATGGCTACACCTTC
CSGGENYGYTF
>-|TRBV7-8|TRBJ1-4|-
TGTGCCAGCAGCTTTAGCCGAAAAACCACAGGGACAACTAATGAAAAACTGTTTTTT
CASSFSRKTTGTTNEKLFF
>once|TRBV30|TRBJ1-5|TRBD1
TGTGCCTGGAGTACGACAGGGTCTTCCCAGCATTTT
CAWSTTGSSQHF
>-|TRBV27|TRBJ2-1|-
TGTGCCAGCACCCGACAGGGAGGAAATGAGCAGTTCTTC
CASTRQGGNEQFF
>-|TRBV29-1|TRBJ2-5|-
TGCAGCGTTGAAGAACAGGAGACCCAGTACTTC
CSVEEQETQYF
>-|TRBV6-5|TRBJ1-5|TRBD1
TGTGCCAGCAGTTACAGGGACAGGTCTCAGCCCCAGCATTTT
CASSYRDRSQPQHF
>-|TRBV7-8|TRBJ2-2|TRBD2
TGTGCCAGCAGGGATCCTAGCGGGGACACCGGGGAGCTGTTTTTT
CASRDPSGDTGELFF
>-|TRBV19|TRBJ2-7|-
TGTGCCAGTAGCACGGGGGACTCCTACGAGCAGTACTTC
CASSTGDSYEQYF
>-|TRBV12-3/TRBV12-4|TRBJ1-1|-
TGTGCCAGCAGTACAATGAACACTGAAGCTTTCTTT
CASSTMNTEAFF
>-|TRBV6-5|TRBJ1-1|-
TGTGCCAGCAGTTACAGGGGGATCTCTGAAGCTTTCTTT
CASSYRGISEAFF
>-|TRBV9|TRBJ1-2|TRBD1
TGTGCCAGCAGCGTAGCCGGGACAGGGGGCTCGTATGGCTACACCTTC
CASSVAGTGGSYGYTF
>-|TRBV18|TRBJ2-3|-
TGTGCCAGCTCACCACAAGGGACATCAGATACGCAGTATTTT
CASSPQGTSDTQYF
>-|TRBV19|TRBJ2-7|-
TGTGCCACCTATATTCCGGTGGGGCAGGGTGCCTACGAGCAGTACTTC
CATYIPVGQGAYEQYF
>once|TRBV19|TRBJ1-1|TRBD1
TGTGCCAGTAGTACTACAGGGGGCTTCACTGAAGCTTTCTTT
CASSTTGGFTEAFF